Listed here are 8 T cell receptor beta chains from one sample, sequenced in a study of OX40 agonist ivuxolimab in advanced cancers. Clones were sequenced by immunoSEQ multiplex PCR, and TCRdb holds only the in-frame ones, with some missing. The data show 50,000 or so clones, with around 80% seen just once and about an eighth held by the top ten. The specimen was CD4+ or CD8+ T cells sorted from blood, collected in a trial of the OX40 agonist ivuxolimab. These receptors were obtained from an adult with an advanced solid tumor such as melanoma, head and neck, liver or kidney cancer.

The chain links TRBV6-6 to TRBJ1-5, with TRBD1 matching 9 bases. The germline CDR1 and CDR2 sequences are MNHNY and SVGAGI (reference sequence). The V and J ends lost 6 bases and 1 base, in that order; junction bases with no gene match: 4. The CDR3 spans 15 residues. Here the CDR3 reads CASSPGTGSNQPQHF. The CDR3 bases are TGTGCCAGCAGCCCCGGGACAGGGAGCAATCAGCCCCAGCATTTT.

The chain has TRBV9 and TRBJ2-3; tentatively, D is TRBD1 (6 bases). CDR3 size: 14 residues. V dropped 4 bases and J dropped 2 bases, with 11 bases sitting between them. Germline loops: CDR1 SGDLS, CDR2 YYNGEE. CDR3 DNA: TGTGCCAGCAGCAAACAGGGAGACACAGATACGCAGTATTTT. Its translation is CASSKQGDTDTQYF.

The chain joins TRBV5-1 to TRBJ2-1; D is perhaps TRBD2 (5 bases). V was cut by 0 bases and J by 3 bases, with 13 bases left in between. This CDR3 comprises 16 residues. The germline V gene encodes CDR1 SGHRS and CDR2 YFSETQ. The CDR3: CASSLEGETSYNEQFF. The CDR3 bases are TGCGCCAGCAGCTTGGAGGGAGAGACCAGCTACAATGAGCAGTTCTTC.

The J gene is TRBJ2-2, the V gene TRBV6-6; 8 nucleotides line up with TRBD1. This CDR3 has 15 amino acids. The V and J ends lost 6 bases and 11 bases, in that order; junction bases with no gene match: 14. Germline CDR1 is MNHNY and CDR2 is SVGAGI (reference sequence). CDR3 DNA sequence: TGTGCCAGCAGGCCCCGGACAGGGATCGGCGACGAGCTGTTTTTT. It codes for CASRPRTGIGDELFF.

The CDR3 here is CASSLSSGTQETQYF. In DNA form, the CDR3 reads TGTGCCAGCAGCTTATCCTCGGGGACCCAAGAGACCCAGTACTTC. The V and J genes are TRBV7-9 and TRBJ2-5; D may be TRBD1 or TRBD2 (5 bases each). Germline loops: CDR1 SEHNR, CDR2 FQNEAQ (reference sequence). V gave up 2 bases and J gave up 1 base, with 11 bases separating them. The CDR3 has 15 amino acids.

The chain couples TRBV19 to TRBJ1-5, with D perhaps TRBD1 (6 bases). Looked up from germline, CDR1 is LNHDA and CDR2 is SQIVND (reference sequence). Trimming left V 4 bases short and J 7 bases short, with 11 bases between. The CDR3 contains 13 residues. The CDR3 sequence is CASSNGQGQPQHF. CDR3 sequence (DNA): TGTGCCAGTAGTAATGGGCAGGGGCAGCCCCAGCATTTT.

This rearrangement joins TRBV27 to TRBJ2-2; no definite D call. Trimming took off 2 bases at V and 8 bases at J, with 12 bases between the two ends. Per the germline V gene, CDR1 is MNHEY and CDR2 is SMNVEV (reference sequence). CDR3 length: 14 amino acids. The DNA for the CDR3 is TGTGCCAGCAGTTTAGGGTGGGAATCGGGGGAGCTGTTTTTT. It translates to CASSLGWESGELFF.

The V and J genes are TRBV2 and TRBJ2-2; 8 bases align to TRBD2. This CDR3 region has 15 residues. Germline-derived CDR1 and CDR2 are SNHLY and FYNNEI. Unmatched junction bases numbered 9, after V lost 7 bases and J lost 5 bases. CDR3: CASTPRGGGTGELFF. CDR3 nucleotide sequence: TGTGCCAGCACCCCTCGGGGGGGCGGTACCGGGGAGCTGTTTTTT.